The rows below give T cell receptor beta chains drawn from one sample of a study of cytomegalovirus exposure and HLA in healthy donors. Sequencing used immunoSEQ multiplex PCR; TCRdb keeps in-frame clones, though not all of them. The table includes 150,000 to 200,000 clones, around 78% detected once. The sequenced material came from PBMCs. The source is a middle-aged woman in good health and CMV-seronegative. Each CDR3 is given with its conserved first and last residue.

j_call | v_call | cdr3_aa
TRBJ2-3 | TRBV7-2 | CASSYYTDTQYF
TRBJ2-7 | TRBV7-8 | CASSSPGTGGSSYEQYF
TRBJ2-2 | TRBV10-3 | CASRDREKTGELFF
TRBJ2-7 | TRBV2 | CASRGTIPGDEQYF
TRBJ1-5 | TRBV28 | CASSLGELGDIVSPPKNQPQHF
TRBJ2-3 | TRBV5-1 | CASSLDLVTTRTDTQYF
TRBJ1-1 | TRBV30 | CAWSVAENTEAFF
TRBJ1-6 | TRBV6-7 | CASSEPWTGCNSPLHF
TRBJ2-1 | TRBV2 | CASRASGGEQFF
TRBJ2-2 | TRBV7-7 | CASSLGNSYTGELFF
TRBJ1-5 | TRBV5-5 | CASSASGTGNPQHF
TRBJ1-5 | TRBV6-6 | CASSWGHQPQHF
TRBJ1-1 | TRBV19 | CASSDGTRYTEAFF
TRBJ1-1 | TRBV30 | CAWNPGEGTEAFF
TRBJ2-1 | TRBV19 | CASSMWEGLDNEQFF
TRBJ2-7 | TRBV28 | CASIPAGLAEEGQYF
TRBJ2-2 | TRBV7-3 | CASSLRAANTGELFF
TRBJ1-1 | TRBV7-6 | CASSPRTGKNTEAFF
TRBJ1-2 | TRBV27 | CASSETGGDLYGYTF
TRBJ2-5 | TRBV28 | CASSLVGGLDRVLETQYF
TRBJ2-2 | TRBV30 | CAWSSERSTGELFF
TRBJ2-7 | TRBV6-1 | CASRSWRGQGDEQYF
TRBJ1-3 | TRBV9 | CASSVAPPGGGTIYF
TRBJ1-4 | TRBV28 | CASSFIQDVLYEKLFF
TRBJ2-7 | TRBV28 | CASSPERIGEDEQYF
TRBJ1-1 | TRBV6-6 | CASKRTGENTEAFF
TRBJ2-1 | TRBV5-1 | CASSRRQGEGEQFF